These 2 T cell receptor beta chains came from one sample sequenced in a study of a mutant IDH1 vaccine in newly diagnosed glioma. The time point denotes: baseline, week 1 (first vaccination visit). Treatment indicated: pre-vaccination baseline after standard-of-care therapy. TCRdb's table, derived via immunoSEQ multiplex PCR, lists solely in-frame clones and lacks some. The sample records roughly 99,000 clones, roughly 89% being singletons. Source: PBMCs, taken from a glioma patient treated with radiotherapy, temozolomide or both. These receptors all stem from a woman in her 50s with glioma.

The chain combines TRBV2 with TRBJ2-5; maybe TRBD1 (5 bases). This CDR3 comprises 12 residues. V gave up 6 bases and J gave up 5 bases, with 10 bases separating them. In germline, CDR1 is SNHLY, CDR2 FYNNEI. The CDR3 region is CASSKGVETQYF. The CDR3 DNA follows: TGTGCCAGCAGCAAAGGGGTGGAGACCCAGTACTTC.

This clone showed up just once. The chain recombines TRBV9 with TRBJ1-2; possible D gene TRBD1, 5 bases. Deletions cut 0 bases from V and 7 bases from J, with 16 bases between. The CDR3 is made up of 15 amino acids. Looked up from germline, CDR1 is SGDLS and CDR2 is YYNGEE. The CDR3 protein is CASSVGFGPTAGYTF. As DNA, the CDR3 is TGTGCCAGCAGCGTAGGCTTCGGCCCGACAGCTGGCTACACCTTC.